Listed below are T cell receptor beta chains from one sample, sequenced in a study of CD8 T cells in Susac syndrome. TCRdb reprocessed the immunoSEQ multiplex PCR reads with MiXCR, giving one entry per CDR3 protein. The table lists 75,000 to 95,000 distinct CDR3 sequences, roughly nine tenths of them singletons. The sequenced sample consisted of CD8+ T cells from PBMCs. These receptor sequences come from a human donor with multiple sclerosis. Both conserved end residues are part of each CDR3. The D gene is left open where the match is weak. The size entry is marked missing in some rows and otherwise reads once, few, many or a size class.

v_gene	abundance	d_gene	j_gene	CDR3aa	CDR3nt
TRBV13	NA	NA	TRBJ1-2	CASSSWGQPAAYGYTF	TGTGCCAGCAGCTCTTGGGGGCAGCCAGCGGCCTATGGCTACACCTTC
TRBV24-1	NA	TRBD2	TRBJ2-5	CATSGALTSGRGETQYF	TGTGCCACCAGTGGTGCCCTGACTAGCGGGAGAGGGGAGACCCAGTACTTC
TRBV4-3	NA	TRBD1	TRBJ1-1	CASSHDRGFPEAFF	TGCGCCAGCAGCCATGACAGGGGTTTCCCTGAAGCTTTCTTT
TRBV4-1	NA	TRBD1	TRBJ2-1	CASSQAQGARDEQFF	TGCGCCAGCAGCCAAGCGCAGGGGGCAAGGGATGAGCAGTTCTTC
TRBV2	NA	NA	TRBJ2-7	CASSEAEGAGRYEQYF	TGTGCCAGCAGTGAAGCGGAGGGAGCAGGGAGGTACGAGCAGTACTTC
TRBV6-2/TRBV6-3	NA	NA	TRBJ2-7	CASGRDYEQYF	TGTGCCTCCGGACGGGACTACGAGCAGTACTTC
TRBV12-3/TRBV12-4	NA	NA	TRBJ2-1	CASSYGNEQFF	TGTGCCAGCAGTTATGGGAATGAGCAGTTCTTC
TRBV3-1	NA	TRBD1	TRBJ1-1	CASSPGWASDRGGTEAFF	TGTGCCAGCAGCCCGGGCTGGGCGTCAGACAGGGGGGGCACTGAAGCTTTCTTT
TRBV5-6	NA	TRBD1	TRBJ2-1	CASSPGQFTYNEQFF	TGTGCCAGCAGCCCGGGACAGTTTACCTACAATGAGCAGTTCTTC
TRBV2	NA	NA	TRBJ1-4	CASRRDEKLFF	TGTGCCAGCAGGAGGGATGAAAAACTGTTTTTT
TRBV30	NA	NA	TRBJ1-1	CAWSVMGDTEAFF	TGTGCCTGGAGTGTAATGGGTGACACTGAAGCTTTCTTT
TRBV28	NA	TRBD2	TRBJ2-4	CASSLGGGALIQYF	TGTGCCAGCAGTTTGGGCGGGGGGGCGCTCATTCAGTACTTC
TRBV15	NA	NA	TRBJ1-3	CATSRTDGNTIYF	TGTGCCACCAGCAGGACAGATGGAAACACCATATATTTT
TRBV19	NA	TRBD1	TRBJ2-5	CASSISTGEETQYF	TGTGCCAGTAGTATATCGACAGGGGAAGAGACCCAGTACTTC
TRBV10-3	NA	NA	TRBJ2-6	CAISAADTGSGANVLTF	TGTGCCATCAGTGCAGCAGATACAGGGTCTGGGGCCAACGTCCTGACTTTC
TRBV21-1	NA	NA	TRBJ2-7	CASPPGYEQYF	TGTGCCAGCCCCCCAGGGTACGAGCAGTACTTC
TRBV19	few	NA	TRBJ1-1	CASSIGVNTEAFF	TGTGCCAGTAGTATTGGCGTGAACACTGAAGCTTTCTTT
TRBV28	NA	NA	TRBJ1-1	CASSFSANTFF	TGTGCCAGCAGTTTTTCGGCTAACACTTTCTTT
TRBV4-3	NA	TRBD2	TRBJ2-1	CASSQDWGSLAGVRYNEQFF	TGCGCCAGCAGCCAAGACTGGGGAAGCTTAGCGGGAGTTCGCTACAATGAGCAGTTCTTC
TRBV10-3	once	TRBD2	TRBJ2-1	CAISEGTTGNEQFF	TGTGCCATCAGTGAGGGGACTACGGGCAATGAGCAGTTCTTC
TRBV6-2/TRBV6-3	NA	NA	TRBJ1-1	CASSYSFGDTEAFF	TGTGCCAGCAGTTACTCGTTCGGGGACACTGAAGCTTTCTTT
TRBV25-1	NA	TRBD1	TRBJ1-1	CPSAITAGTGSAKAFF	TGTCCCAGCGCGATTACGGCGGGGACAGGGTCCGCTAAAGCTTTCTTT
TRBV20-1	NA	TRBD2	TRBJ2-1	CSARKSGLAGEDEQFF	TGCAGTGCTAGGAAGTCGGGACTAGCGGGAGAGGATGAGCAGTTCTTC
TRBV19	NA	TRBD2	TRBJ2-1	CASSGGRAGYNEQFF	TGTGCCAGTAGCGGCGGGAGGGCTGGCTACAATGAGCAGTTCTTC
TRBV13	NA	NA	TRBJ2-7	CASSLSGDPGEQYF	TGTGCCAGCAGCTTAAGTGGGGACCCAGGCGAGCAGTACTTC
TRBV4-3	NA	NA	TRBJ1-1	CASSQATRLNTEAFF	TGCGCCAGCAGCCAAGCGACCAGACTCAACACTGAAGCTTTCTTT
TRBV27	NA	NA	TRBJ1-1	CASSWGRGEAFF	TGTGCCAGCAGTTGGGGTAGGGGTGAAGCTTTCTTT
TRBV13	few	NA	TRBJ2-7	CASSSVSSYEQYF	TGTGCCAGCAGCTCCGTGAGTTCCTACGAGCAGTACTTC
TRBV27	NA	NA	TRBJ2-6	CASSLSQGYSGANVLTF	TGTGCCAGCAGTTTGTCTCAGGGCTACTCTGGGGCCAACGTCCTGACTTTC
TRBV6-1	NA	NA	TRBJ2-4	CASSSYIQYF	TGTGCCAGCAGTTCCTACATTCAGTACTTC
TRBV24-1	once	TRBD1	TRBJ2-1	CATSDRGPYYNEQFF	TGTGCCACCAGTGATAGGGGGCCCTACTACAATGAGCAGTTCTTC
TRBV28	NA	NA	TRBJ2-1	CASSSPGSNEQFF	TGTGCCAGCAGTTCCCCCGGAAGCAATGAGCAGTTCTTC
TRBV5-6	NA	NA	TRBJ1-5	CASRMWGSSNQPQHF	TGTGCCAGCAGAATGTGGGGCAGTAGCAATCAGCCCCAGCATTTT
TRBV20-1	NA	TRBD1	TRBJ2-7	CSAPLQGARGEQYF	TGCAGTGCCCCACTACAGGGGGCACGGGGCGAGCAGTACTTC
TRBV6-5	NA	NA	TRBJ1-2	CASKRMGAPTRGYTF	TGTGCCAGCAAGAGGATGGGGGCCCCGACCAGAGGCTACACCTTC
TRBV12-3/TRBV12-4	NA	TRBD2	TRBJ2-5	CASGQSGLAARLQETQYF	TGTGCCAGCGGCCAAAGTGGACTAGCGGCCAGGCTCCAAGAGACCCAGTACTTC
TRBV28	once	TRBD2	TRBJ2-5	CASNRGLAGGPMETQYF	TGTGCCAGCAACCGTGGACTAGCGGGAGGGCCGATGGAGACCCAGTACTTC
TRBV4-1	NA	NA	TRBJ1-1	CASSQLGGDTEAFF	TGCGCCAGCAGCCAATTGGGGGGCGACACTGAAGCTTTCTTT
TRBV9	NA	TRBD1	TRBJ2-7	CASSFRTGSPYEQYF	TGTGCCAGCAGCTTTCGGACAGGGTCCCCCTACGAGCAGTACTTC
TRBV27	NA	TRBD1	TRBJ1-5	CASSPRGGGQPQHF	TGTGCCAGCAGTCCCAGGGGGGGTGGGCAGCCCCAGCATTTT
TRBV2	NA	TRBD1	TRBJ2-1	CASRGQGFYNEQFF	TGTGCCAGCAGGGGACAGGGATTCTACAATGAGCAGTTCTTC
TRBV7-3	once	TRBD2	TRBJ2-7	CASSPKGLEGLEQYF	TGTGCCAGCAGCCCAAAAGGACTAGAAGGGCTCGAGCAGTACTTC
TRBV13	NA	TRBD1	TRBJ2-5	CASSQNRDSAETQYF	TGTGCCAGCAGCCAAAACCGGGACAGTGCAGAGACCCAGTACTTC
TRBV12-3/TRBV12-4	NA	NA	TRBJ2-3	CASSTISDTQYF	TGTGCCAGCAGCACCATCTCAGATACGCAGTATTTT
TRBV2	once	TRBD1	TRBJ2-7	CASSEVRGTGERQYF	TGTGCCAGCAGTGAAGTAAGGGGGACAGGGGAACGGCAGTACTTC
TRBV2	few	NA	TRBJ2-7	CASSEAVGQRSYEQYF	TGTGCCAGCAGTGAGGCGGTGGGCCAGCGGTCCTACGAGCAGTACTTC
TRBV19	NA	TRBD2	TRBJ2-7	CASSPRPGGPYEQYF	TGTGCCAGTAGCCCCCGGCCGGGGGGACCCTACGAGCAGTACTTC
TRBV27	NA	NA	TRBJ2-2	CATGPQGTGELFF	TGTGCCACGGGACCTCAGGGCACCGGGGAGCTGTTTTTT
TRBV6-2/TRBV6-3	once	NA	TRBJ2-5	CASTSLAGTQETQYF	TGTGCCAGCACCTCCCTGGCGGGGACCCAAGAGACCCAGTACTTC
TRBV28	NA	TRBD2	TRBJ2-5	CASSLPAGGETQYF	TGTGCCAGCAGTTTACCAGCGGGAGGTGAGACCCAGTACTTC
TRBV28	NA	NA	TRBJ1-5	CASSRPLGRGNQPQHF	TGTGCCAGCAGTCGCCCGTTGGGGAGGGGCAATCAGCCCCAGCATTTT
TRBV5-6	NA	NA	TRBJ1-1	CASSPERNTEAFF	TGTGCCAGCAGCCCGGAGAGGAACACTGAAGCTTTCTTT
TRBV4-1	NA	NA	TRBJ1-1	CASSQRTEMNTEAFF	TGCGCCAGCAGCCAACGGACAGAGATGAACACTGAAGCTTTCTTT
TRBV6-6	NA	NA	TRBJ2-1	CASSYMDNEQFF	TGTGCCAGCAGTTACATGGACAATGAGCAGTTCTTC
TRBV12-5	NA	NA	TRBJ1-2	CASVSTYGYTF	TGTGCTAGTGTTTCGACGTATGGCTACACCTTC